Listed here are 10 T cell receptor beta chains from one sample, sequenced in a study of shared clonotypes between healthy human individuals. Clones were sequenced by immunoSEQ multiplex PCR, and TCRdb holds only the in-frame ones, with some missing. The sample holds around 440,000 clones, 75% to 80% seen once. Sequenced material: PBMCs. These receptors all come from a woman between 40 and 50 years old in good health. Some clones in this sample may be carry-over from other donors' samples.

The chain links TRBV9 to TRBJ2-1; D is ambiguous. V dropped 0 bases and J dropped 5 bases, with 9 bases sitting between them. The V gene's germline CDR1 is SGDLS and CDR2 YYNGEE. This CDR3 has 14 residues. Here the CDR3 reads CASSVDGRNNEQFF. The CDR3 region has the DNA TGTGCCAGCAGCGTAGACGGTCGGAACAATGAGCAGTTCTTC.

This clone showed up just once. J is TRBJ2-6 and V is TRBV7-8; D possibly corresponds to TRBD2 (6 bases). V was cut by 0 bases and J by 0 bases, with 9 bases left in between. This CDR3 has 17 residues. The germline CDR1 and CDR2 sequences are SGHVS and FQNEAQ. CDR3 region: CASSLAGGYSGANVLTF. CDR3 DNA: TGTGCCAGCAGCTTAGCGGGGGGATACTCTGGGGCCAACGTCCTGACTTTC.

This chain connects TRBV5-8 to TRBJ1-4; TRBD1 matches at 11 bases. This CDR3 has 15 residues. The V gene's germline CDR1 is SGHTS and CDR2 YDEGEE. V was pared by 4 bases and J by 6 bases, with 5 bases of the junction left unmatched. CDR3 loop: CASSPTGQGDEKLFF. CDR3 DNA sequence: TGTGCCAGCAGCCCTACGGGACAGGGGGATGAAAAACTGTTTTTT.

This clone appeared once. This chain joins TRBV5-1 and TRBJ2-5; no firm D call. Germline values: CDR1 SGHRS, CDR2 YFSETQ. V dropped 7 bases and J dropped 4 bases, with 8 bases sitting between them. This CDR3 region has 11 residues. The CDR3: CASRVAETQYF. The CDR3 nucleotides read TGCGCCAGCCGGGTGGCAGAGACCCAGTACTTC.

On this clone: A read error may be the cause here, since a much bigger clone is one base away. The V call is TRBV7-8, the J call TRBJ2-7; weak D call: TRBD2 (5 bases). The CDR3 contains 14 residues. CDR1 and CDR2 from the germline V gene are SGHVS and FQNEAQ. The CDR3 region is CASSQVDFLYEQCF. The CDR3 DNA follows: TGTGCCAGCAGCCAAGTGGACTTTCTCTACGAGCAGTGCTTC.

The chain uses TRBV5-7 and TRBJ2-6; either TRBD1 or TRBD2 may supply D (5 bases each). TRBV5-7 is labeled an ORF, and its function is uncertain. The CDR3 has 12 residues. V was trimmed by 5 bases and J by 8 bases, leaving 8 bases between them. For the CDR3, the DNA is TGTGCCAGCAGGAGGGGAACCAACGTCCTGACTTTC. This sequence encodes CASRRGTNVLTF.

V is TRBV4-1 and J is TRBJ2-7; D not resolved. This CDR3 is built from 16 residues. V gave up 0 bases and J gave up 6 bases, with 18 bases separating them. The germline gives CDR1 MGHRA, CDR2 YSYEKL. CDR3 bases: TGCGCCAGCAGCCAAGATGCGGCAGTCGGAAACCGCGAGCAGTACTTC. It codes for CASSQDAAVGNREQYF.

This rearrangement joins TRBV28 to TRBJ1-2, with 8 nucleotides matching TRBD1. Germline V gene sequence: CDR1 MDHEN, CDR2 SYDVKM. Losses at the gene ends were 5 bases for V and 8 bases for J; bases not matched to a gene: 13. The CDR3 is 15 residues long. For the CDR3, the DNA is TGTGCCAGCAGTCCGACTACCGACAGGGGACAGGGCTACACCTTC. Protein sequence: CASSPTTDRGQGYTF.

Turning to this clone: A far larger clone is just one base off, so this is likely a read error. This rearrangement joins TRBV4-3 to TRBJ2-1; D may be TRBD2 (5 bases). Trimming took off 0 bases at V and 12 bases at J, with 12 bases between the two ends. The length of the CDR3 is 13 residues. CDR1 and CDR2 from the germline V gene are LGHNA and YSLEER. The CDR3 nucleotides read TGCGCCAGCAGCCAAGACTGGGGAGTGGGGCAGTTCTTC. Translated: CASSQDWGVGQFF.

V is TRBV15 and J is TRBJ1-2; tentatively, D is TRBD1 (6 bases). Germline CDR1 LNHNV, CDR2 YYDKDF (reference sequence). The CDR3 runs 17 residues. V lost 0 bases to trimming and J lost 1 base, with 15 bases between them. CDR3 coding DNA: TGTGCCACCAGCAGAGATCGAGGGGCAGGGGTTAACTATGGCTACACCTTC. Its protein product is CATSRDRGAGVNYGYTF.